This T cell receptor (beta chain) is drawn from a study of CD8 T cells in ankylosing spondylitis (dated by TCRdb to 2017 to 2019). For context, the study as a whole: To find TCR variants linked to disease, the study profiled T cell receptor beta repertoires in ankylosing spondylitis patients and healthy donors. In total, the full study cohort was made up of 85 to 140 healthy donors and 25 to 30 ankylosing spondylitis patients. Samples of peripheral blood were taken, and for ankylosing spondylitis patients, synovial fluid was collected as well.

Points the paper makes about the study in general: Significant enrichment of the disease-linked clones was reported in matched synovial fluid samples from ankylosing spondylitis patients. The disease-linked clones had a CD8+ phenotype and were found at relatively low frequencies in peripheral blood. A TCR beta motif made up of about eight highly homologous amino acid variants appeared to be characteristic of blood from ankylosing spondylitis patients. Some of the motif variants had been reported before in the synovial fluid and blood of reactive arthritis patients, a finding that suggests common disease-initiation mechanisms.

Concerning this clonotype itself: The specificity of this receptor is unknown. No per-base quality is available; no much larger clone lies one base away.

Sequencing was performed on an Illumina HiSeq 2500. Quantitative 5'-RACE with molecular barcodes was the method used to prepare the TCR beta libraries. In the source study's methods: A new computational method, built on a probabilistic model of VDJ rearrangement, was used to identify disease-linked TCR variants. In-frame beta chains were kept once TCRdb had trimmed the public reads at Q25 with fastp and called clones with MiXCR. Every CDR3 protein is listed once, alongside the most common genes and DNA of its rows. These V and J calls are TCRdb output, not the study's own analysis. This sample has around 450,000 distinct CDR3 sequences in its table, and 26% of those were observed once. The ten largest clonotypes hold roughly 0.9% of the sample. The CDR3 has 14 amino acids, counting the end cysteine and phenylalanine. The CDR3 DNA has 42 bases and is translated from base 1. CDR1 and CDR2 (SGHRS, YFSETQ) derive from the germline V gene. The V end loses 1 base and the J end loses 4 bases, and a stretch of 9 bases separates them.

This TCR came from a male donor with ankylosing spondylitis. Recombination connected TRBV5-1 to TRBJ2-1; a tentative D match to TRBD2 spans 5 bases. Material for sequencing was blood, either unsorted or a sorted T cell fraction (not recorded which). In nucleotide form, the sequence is TGCGCCAGCAGCTTGAGGCCGGGGTACAATGAGCAGTTCTTC. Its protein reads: CASSLRPGYNEQFF.